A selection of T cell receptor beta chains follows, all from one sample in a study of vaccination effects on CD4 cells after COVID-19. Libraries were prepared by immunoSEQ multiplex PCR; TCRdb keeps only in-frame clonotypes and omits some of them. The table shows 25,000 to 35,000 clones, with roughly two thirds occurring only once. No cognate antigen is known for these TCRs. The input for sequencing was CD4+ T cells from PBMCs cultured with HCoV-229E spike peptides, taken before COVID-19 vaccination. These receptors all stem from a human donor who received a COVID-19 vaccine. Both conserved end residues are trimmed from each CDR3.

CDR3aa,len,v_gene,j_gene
ASSQGRTENYGYT,13,TRBV4-3,TRBJ1-2
ASSVDGVNTEAF,12,TRBV9,TRBJ1-1
ASSPPGTRDQPQH,13,TRBV18,TRBJ1-5
ASSQGSGGVPYEQY,14,TRBV4-2,TRBJ2-7
ASSTPPGNTIY,11,TRBV19,TRBJ1-3
ASSPETGGSTEAF,13,TRBV19,TRBJ1-1
ASSYSGRGAGETQY,14,TRBV6-5,TRBJ2-5
ASSQAEGVSANQPQH,15,TRBV4-1,TRBJ1-5
ASSPLLAGAYNEQF,14,TRBV4-3,TRBJ2-1
ASSFDVVGLGEQY,13,TRBV7-2,TRBJ2-7
ASRPSRQGGGTGELF,15,TRBV11-2,TRBJ2-2